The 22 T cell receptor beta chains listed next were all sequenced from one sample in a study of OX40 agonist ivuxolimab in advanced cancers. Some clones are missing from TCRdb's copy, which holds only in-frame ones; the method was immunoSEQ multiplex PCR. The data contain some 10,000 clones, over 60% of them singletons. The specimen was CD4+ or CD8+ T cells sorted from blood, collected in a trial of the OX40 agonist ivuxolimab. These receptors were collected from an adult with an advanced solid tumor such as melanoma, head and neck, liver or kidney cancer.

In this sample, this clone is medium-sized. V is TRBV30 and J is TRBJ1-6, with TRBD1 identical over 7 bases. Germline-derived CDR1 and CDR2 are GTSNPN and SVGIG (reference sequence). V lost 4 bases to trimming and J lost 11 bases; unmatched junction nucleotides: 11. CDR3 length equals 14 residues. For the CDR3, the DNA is TGTGCCTGGACCAGCGGACAGGCGGGGACACCCCTCCACTTT. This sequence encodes CAWTSGQAGTPLHF. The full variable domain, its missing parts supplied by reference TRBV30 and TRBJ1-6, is SQTIHQWPATLVQPVGSPLSLECTVEGTSNPNLYWYRQAAGRGLQLLFYSVGIGQISSEVPQNLSASRPQDRQFILSSKKLLLSDSGFYLCAWTSGQAGTPLHFGNGTRLTVT.

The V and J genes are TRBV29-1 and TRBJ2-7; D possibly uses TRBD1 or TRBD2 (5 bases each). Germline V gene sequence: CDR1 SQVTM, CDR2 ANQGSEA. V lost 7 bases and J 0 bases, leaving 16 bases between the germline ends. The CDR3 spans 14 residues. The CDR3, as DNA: TGCAGCGCCTCAGGGACCTCGAGCTCCTACGAGCAGTACTTC. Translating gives CSASGTSSSYEQYF.

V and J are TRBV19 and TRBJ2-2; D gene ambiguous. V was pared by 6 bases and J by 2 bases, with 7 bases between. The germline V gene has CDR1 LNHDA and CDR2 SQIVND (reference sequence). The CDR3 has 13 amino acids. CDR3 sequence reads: CASSLLNTGELFF. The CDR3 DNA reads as TGTGCCAGTAGCCTTCTAAACACCGGGGAGCTGTTTTTT.

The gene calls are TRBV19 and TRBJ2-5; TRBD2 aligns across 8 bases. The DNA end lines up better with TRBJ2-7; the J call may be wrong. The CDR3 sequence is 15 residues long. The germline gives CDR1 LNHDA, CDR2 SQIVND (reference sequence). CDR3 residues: CASSIREGSVNEQYF. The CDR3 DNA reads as TGTGCCAGTAGTATTCGGGAGGGGAGCGTAAACGAGCAGTACTTC.

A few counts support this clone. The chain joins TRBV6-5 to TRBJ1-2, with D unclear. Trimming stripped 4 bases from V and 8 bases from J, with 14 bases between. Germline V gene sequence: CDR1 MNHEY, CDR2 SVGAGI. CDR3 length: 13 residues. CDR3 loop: CASSFHQGRGYTF. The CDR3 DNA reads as TGTGCCAGCAGTTTCCACCAAGGGCGGGGCTACACCTTC.

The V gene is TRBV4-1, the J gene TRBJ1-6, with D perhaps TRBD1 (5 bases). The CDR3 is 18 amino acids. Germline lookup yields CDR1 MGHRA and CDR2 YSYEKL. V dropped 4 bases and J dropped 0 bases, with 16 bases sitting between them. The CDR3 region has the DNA TGCGCCAGCAGCCCCAGGGTAGAGATTCTCTCCTATAATTCACCCCTCCACTTT. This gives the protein CASSPRVEILSYNSPLHF.

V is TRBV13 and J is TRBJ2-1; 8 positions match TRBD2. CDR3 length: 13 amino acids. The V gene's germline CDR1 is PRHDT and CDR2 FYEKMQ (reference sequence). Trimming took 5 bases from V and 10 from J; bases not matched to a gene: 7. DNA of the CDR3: TGTGCCAGCAGCACAGGACTAGCTCTGGAGCAGTTCTTC. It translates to CASSTGLALEQFF. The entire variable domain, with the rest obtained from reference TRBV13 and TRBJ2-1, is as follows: AAGVIQSPRHLIKEKRETATLKCYPIPRHDTVYWYQQGPGQDPQFLISFYEKMQSDKGSIPDRFSAQQFSDYHSELNMSSLELGDSALYFCASSTGLALEQFFGPGTRLTVL.

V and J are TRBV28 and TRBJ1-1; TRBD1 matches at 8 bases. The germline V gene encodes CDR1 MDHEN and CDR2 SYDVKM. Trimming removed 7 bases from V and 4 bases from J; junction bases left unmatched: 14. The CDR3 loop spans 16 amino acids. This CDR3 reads CASTPGAGQAFTEAFF. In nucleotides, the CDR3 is TGTGCCAGCACACCGGGGGCGGGACAGGCGTTCACTGAAGCTTTCTTT.

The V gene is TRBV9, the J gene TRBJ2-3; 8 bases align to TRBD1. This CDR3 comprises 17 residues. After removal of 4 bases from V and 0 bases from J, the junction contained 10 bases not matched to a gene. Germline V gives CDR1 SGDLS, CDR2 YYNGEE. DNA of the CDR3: TGTGCCAGCAGCTCCCCGGGACAGGTGATGAGCACAGATACGCAGTATTTT. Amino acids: CASSSPGQVMSTDTQYF. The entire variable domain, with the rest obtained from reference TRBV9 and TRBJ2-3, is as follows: DSGVTQTPKHLITATGQRVTLRCSPRSGDLSVYWYQQSLDQGLQFLIQYYNGEERAKGNILERFSAQQFPDLHSELNLSSLELGDSALYFCASSSPGQVMSTDTQYFGPGTRLTVL.

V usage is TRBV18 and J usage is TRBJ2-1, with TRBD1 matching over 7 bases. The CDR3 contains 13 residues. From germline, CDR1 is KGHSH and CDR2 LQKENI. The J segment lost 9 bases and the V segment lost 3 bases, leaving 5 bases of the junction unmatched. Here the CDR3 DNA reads TGTGCCAGCTCACCCGGGACAGAAGGTGAGCAGTTCTTC. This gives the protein CASSPGTEGEQFF.

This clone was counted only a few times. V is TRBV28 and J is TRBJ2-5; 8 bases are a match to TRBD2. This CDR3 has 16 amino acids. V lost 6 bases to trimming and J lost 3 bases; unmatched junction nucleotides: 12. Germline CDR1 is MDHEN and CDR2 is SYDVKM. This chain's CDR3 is CASSSTSAGREETQYF. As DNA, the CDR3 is TGTGCCAGCAGCTCGACTAGCGCGGGGAGGGAAGAGACCCAGTACTTC.

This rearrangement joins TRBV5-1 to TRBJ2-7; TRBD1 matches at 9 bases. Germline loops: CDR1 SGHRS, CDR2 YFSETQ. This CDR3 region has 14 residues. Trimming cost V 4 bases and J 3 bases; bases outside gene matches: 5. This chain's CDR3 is CASSSGQGNYEQYF. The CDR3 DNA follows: TGCGCCAGCAGCAGTGGACAGGGGAACTACGAGCAGTACTTC.

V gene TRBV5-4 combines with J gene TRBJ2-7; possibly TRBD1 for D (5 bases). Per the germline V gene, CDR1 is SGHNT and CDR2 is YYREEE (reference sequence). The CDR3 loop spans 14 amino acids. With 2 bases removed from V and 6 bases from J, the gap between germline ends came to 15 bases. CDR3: CASSFDLTGFEQYF. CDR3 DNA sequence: TGTGCCAGCAGCTTCGATCTAACAGGCTTCGAGCAGTACTTC.

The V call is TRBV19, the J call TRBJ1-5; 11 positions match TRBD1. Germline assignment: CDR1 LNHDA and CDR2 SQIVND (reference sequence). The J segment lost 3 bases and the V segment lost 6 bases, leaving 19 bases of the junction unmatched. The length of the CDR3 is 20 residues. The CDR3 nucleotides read TGTGCCAGTAGGAGAAACGGACAGGGGGCCGAGGATAGGTTCAATCAGCCCCAGCATTTT. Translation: CASRRNGQGAEDRFNQPQHF.

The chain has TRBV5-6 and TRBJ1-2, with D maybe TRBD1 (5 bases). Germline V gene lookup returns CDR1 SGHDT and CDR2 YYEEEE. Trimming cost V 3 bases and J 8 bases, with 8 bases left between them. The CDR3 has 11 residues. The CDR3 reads CASSSRAGYTF. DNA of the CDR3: TGTGCCAGCAGCTCCAGGGCGGGCTACACCTTC.

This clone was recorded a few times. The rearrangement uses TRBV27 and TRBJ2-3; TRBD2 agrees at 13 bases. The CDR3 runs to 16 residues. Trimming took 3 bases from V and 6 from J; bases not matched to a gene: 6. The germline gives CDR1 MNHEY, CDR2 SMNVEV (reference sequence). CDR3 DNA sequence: TGTGCCAGCAGTTTTACTAGCGGGGGGGCCTCGGATACGCAGTATTTT. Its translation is CASSFTSGGASDTQYF.

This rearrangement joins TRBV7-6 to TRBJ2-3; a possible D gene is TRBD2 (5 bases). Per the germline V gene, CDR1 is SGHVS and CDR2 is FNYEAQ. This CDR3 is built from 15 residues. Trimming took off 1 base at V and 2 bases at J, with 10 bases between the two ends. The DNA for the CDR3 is TGTGCCAGCAGCTTAGAGGCTAGCCTCACAGATACGCAGTATTTT. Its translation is CASSLEASLTDTQYF.

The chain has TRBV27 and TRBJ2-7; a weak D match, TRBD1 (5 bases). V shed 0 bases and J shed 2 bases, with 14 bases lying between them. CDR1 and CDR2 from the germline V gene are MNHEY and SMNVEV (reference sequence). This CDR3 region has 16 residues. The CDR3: CASSLSTTTVTYEQYF. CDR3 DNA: TGTGCCAGCAGTTTATCCACGACGACAGTAACCTACGAGCAGTACTTC.

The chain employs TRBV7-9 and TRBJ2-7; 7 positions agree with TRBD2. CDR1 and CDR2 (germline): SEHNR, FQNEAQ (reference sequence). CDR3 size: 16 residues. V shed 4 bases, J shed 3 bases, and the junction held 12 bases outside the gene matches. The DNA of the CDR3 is TGTGCCAGCAGCTCCGCCGGCGGGGGAGGAAGCTACGAGCAGTACTTC. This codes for CASSSAGGGGSYEQYF.

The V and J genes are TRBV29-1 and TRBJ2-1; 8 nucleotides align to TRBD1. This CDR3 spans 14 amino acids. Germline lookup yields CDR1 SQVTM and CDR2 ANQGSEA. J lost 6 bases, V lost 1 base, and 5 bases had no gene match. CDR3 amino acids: CSVEGAGGFNEQFF. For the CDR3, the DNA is TGCAGCGTTGAAGGCGCAGGGGGCTTCAATGAGCAGTTCTTC.

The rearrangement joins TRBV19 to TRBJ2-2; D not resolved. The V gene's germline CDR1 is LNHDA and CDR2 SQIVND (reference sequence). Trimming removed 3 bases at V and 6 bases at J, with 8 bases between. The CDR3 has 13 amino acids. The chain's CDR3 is CASSIFLPGELFF. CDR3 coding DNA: TGTGCCAGTAGTATTTTTCTGCCCGGGGAGCTGTTTTTT.

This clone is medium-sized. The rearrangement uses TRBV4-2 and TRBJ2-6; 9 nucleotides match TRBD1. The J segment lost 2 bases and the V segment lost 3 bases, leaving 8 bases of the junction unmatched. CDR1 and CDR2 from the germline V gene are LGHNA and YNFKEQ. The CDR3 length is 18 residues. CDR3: CASSHSLQGATGANVLTF. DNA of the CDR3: TGTGCCAGCAGCCATAGTTTACAGGGGGCCACTGGGGCCAACGTCCTGACTTTC.